A selection of T cell receptor beta chains follows, all from one sample in a study of cytomegalovirus exposure and HLA in healthy donors. Measured with immunoSEQ multiplex PCR; TCRdb has only the in-frame clones, and not every one. Recorded for this sample: about 100,000 clones. Sequencing was performed on PBMCs. These receptors came from a girl aged 5-17 years in good health and CMV-seropositive. CDR3s leave out the opening cysteine and the closing phenylalanine or tryptophan. A D gene is named only where the DNA matches it firmly.

TRBD2	TRBJ2-1	TRBV6-4	ASSLLAGAANEQF
TRBD1	TRBJ1-5	TRBV19	ATQKGTGLEQPQH
TRBD1	TRBJ1-1	TRBV5-6	ASSHQGADTEAF
TRBD1	TRBJ1-2	TRBV29-1	SVESLGQGRGYT
TRBD2	TRBJ2-5	TRBV19	ASSISGTSGPETQY
TRBD1	TRBJ1-1	TRBV4-1	ASSQESGQAEAF
NA	TRBJ2-1	TRBV4-1	ASSQGNFQF
NA	TRBJ1-1	TRBV10-3	AISEARTAEAF
TRBD1	TRBJ1-4	TRBV6-5	ASRPTGATNEKLF
TRBD1	TRBJ1-3	TRBV9	ASSPGQGLNTIY
TRBD1	TRBJ2-1	TRBV5-6	ASSQTGGSYNEQF